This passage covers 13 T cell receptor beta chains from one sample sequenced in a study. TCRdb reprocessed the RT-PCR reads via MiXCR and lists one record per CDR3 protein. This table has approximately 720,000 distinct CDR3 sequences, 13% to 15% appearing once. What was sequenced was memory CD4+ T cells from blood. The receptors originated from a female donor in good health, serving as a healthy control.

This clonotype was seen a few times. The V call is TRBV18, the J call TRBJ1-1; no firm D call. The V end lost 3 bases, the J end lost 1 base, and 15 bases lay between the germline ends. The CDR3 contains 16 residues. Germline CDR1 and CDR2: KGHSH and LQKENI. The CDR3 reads CASSPSRRATNTEAFF. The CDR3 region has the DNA TGTGCCAGCTCACCTTCTCGGCGGGCGACGAACACTGAAGCTTTCTTT.

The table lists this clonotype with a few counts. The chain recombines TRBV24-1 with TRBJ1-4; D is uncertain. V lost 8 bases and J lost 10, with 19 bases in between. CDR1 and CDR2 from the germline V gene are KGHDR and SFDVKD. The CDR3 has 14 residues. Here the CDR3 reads CATTVRSKHGKLFF. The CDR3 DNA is TGTGCCACCACGGTCCGCAGCAAGCACGGAAAACTGTTTTTT.

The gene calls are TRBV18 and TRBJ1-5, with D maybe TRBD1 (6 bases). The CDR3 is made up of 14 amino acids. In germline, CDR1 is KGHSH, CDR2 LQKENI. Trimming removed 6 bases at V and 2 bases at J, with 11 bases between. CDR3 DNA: TGTGCCAGCTCGGGGGCTTCAGGCAATCAGCCCCAGCATTTT. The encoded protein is CASSGASGNQPQHF.

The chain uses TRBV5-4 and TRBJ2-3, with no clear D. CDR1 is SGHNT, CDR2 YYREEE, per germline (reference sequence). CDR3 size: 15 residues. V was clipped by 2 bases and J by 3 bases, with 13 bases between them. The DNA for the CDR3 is TGTGCCAGCAGCTTAGGCGTCAGCTGGACAGATACGCAGTATTTT. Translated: CASSLGVSWTDTQYF.

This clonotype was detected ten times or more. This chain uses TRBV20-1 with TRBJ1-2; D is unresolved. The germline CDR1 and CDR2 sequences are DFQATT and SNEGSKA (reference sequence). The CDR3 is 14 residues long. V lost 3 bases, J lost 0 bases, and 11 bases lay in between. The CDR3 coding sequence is TGCAGTGCTAGTTTGCCGGGAGCTAACTATGGCTACACCTTC. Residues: CSASLPGANYGYTF.

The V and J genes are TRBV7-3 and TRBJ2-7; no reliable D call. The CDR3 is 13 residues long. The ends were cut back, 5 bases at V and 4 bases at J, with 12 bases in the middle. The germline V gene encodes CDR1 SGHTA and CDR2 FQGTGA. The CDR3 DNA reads TGTGCCAGCAGCCCCAACTCTAAATACGAGCAGTACTTC. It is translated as CASSPNSKYEQYF.

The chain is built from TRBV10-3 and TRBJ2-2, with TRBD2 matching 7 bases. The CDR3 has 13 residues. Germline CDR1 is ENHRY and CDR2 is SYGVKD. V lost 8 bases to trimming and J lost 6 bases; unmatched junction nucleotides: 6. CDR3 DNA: TGTGCCATCGGGGGGGAAACCCCCGGGGAGCTGTTTTTT. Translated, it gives CAIGGETPGELFF.

CDR3 nucleotide sequence: TGCAGCGTTTACACTAGTTTCCTCAATGAGCAGTTCTTC. Amino acids: CSVYTSFLNEQFF. This chain connects TRBV29-1 to TRBJ2-1; perhaps TRBD2 as D (5 bases). V was cut by 5 bases and J by 6 bases, with 14 bases left in between. CDR1 is SQVTM, CDR2 ANQGSEA, per germline. The CDR3 spans 13 residues.

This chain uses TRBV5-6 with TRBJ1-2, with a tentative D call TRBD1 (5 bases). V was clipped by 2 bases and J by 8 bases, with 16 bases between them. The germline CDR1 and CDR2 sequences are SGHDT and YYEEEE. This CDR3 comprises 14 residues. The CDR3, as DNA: TGTGCCAGCAGCTTCGCCGCGAACAGGCCCGGCTACACCTTC. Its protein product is CASSFAANRPGYTF.

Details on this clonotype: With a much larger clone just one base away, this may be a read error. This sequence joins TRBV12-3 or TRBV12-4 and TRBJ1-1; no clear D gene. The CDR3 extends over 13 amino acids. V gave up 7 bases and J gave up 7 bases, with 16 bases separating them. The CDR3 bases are TGTGCCAGCACCTTAATGGAGTCCAATGAAGCTTTCTTT. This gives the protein CASTLMESNEAFF.

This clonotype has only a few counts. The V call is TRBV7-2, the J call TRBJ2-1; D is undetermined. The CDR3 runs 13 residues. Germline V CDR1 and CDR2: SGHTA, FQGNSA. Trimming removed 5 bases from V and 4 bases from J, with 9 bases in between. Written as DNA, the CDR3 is TGTGCCAGCAGCCCAGAGCCGTACAATGAGCAGTTCTTC. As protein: CASSPEPYNEQFF.

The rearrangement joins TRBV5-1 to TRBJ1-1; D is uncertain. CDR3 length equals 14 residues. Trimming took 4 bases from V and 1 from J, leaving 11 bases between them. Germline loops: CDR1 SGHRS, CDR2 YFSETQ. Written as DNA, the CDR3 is TGCGCCAGCAGCGCAAACCCCGGGAACACTGAAGCTTTCTTT. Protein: CASSANPGNTEAFF.

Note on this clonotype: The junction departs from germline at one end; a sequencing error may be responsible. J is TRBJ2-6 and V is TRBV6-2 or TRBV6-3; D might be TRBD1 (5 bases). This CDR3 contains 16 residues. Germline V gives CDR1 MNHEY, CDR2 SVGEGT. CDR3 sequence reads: CASGPLQFSGAYVLTF. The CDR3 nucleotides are TGTGCCAGCGGGCCCCTACAGTTCTCTGGGGCCTACGTCCTGACTTTC.